This T cell receptor beta chain appears in the sequencing data of a study of blood T cell repertoires in COVID-19. The assay was immunoSEQ multiplex PCR, and TCRdb's table has in-frame clones only and misses some. The sample lists fewer than 70,000 clones, 84% occurring once. This CDR3 is 14 amino acids long. V was cut by 0 bases and J by 0 bases, with 7 bases left in between. Germline V gives CDR1 SGDLS, CDR2 YYNGEE. As for this clone: Other DNA sequences within the sample encode an identical CDR3.

This receptor was identified in a man over 45 with active COVID-19. This chain links TRBV9 with TRBJ2-7; weak D call: TRBD2 (5 bases). Sequencing input: peripheral blood. This CDR3 is CASSVGAGSYEQYF. The CDR3 nucleotides are TGTGCCAGCAGCGTAGGTGCGGGCTCCTACGAGCAGTACTTC.